These 4 T cell receptor beta chains were sequenced from one sample in a study of blood T cell repertoires in COVID-19. TCRdb's copy holds only in-frame clones and misses some; the assay was immunoSEQ multiplex PCR. Among over 80,000 clones, 70% to 90% were seen once, and the ten largest hold about 2.7%. What was sequenced was peripheral blood. Source of these receptors: a woman aged 80 or over with acute or convalescent COVID-19.

This rearrangement joins TRBV10-1 to TRBJ2-7; the match to TRBD1 covers 9 bases. This CDR3 has 13 amino acids. The V gene end was trimmed by 8 bases and the J gene end by 7 bases; junction bases not matched to a gene: 9. Germline V gene lookup returns CDR1 WNHNN and CDR2 SYGVQD (reference sequence). The CDR3 reads CASPGDREPEQYF. The CDR3, as DNA: TGCGCCAGCCCTGGGGACAGGGAGCCTGAGCAGTACTTC.

The genes are TRBV24-1 and TRBJ1-5; no clear D. CDR1 and CDR2 from the germline V gene are KGHDR and SFDVKD. The CDR3 has 14 amino acids. V was clipped by 5 bases and J by 5 bases, with 12 bases between them. CDR3 coding DNA: TGTGCCACCAGTGCGGGTGGATGGGATCAGCCCCAGCATTTT. Its translation is CATSAGGWDQPQHF.

The J gene is TRBJ2-1, the V gene TRBV12-3 or TRBV12-4, with 7 positions matching TRBD2. This CDR3 is built from 13 residues. V dropped 5 bases and J dropped 9; count of bases not matched to a gene: 7. The CDR3 region is CASSLLLASEQFF. CDR3 nucleotides: TGTGCCAGCAGTCTCTTACTAGCGTCTGAGCAGTTCTTC.

This chain connects TRBV9 to TRBJ2-2, with D uncertain. CDR3 length: 14 amino acids. CDR1 is SGDLS, CDR2 YYNGEE, per germline. V was shortened by 2 bases and J by 5 bases, with 10 bases between the two germline ends. DNA for the CDR3: TGTGCCAGCAGCGTGAGGCCGTGGACCGGGGAGCTGTTTTTT. This gives the protein CASSVRPWTGELFF.